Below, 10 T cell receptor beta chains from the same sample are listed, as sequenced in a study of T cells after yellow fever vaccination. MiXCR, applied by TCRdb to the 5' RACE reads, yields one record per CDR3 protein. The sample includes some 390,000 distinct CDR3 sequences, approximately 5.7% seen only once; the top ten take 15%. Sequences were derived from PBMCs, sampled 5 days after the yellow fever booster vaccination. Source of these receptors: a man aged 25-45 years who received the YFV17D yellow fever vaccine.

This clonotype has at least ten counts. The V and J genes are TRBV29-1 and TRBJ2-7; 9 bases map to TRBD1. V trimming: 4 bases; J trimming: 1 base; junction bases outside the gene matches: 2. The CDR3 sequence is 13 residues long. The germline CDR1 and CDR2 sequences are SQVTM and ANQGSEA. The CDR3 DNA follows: TGCAGCGTTGCCGACAGGGGGTCCTACGAGCAGTACTTC. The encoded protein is CSVADRGSYEQYF.

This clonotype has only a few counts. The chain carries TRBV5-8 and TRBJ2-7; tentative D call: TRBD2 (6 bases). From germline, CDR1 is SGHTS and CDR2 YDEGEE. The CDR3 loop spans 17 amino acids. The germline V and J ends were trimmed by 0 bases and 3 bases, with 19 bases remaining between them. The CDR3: CASSLGSRGQSHYEQYF. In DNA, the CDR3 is TGTGCCAGCAGCTTGGGCTCGCGGGGTCAAAGTCACTACGAGCAGTACTTC.

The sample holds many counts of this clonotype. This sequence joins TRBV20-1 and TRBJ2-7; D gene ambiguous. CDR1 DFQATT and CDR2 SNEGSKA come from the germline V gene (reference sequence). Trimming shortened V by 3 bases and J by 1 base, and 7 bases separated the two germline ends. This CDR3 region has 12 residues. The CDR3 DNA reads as TGCAGTGCTAGCCAGCGATCCTACGAGCAGTACTTC. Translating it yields CSASQRSYEQYF.

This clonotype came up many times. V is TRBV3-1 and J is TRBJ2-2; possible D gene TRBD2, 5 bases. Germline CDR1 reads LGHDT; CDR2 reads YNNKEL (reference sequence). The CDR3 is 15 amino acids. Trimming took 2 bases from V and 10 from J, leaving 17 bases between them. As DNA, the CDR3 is TGTGCCAGCAGCCAACTACCCCCCCTAGCTGTGGAGCTGTTTTTT. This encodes CASSQLPPLAVELFF.

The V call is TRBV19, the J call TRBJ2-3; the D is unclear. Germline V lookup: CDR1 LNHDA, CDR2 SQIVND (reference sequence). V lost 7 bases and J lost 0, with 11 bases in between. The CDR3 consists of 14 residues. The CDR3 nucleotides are TGTGCCAGTAATGCGATGGCTAGCACAGATACGCAGTATTTT. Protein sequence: CASNAMASTDTQYF.

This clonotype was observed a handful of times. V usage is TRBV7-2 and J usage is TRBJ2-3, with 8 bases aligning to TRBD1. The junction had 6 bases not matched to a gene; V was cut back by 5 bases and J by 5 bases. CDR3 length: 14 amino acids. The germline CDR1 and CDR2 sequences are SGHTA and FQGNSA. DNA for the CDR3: TGTGCCAGCAGCCTATCAGGGGGCTTAGATACGCAGTATTTT. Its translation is CASSLSGGLDTQYF.

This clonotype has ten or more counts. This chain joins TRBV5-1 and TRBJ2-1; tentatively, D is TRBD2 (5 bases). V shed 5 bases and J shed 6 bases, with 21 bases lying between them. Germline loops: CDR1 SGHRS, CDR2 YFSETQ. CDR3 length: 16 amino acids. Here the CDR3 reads CASSPGATSGGNEQFF. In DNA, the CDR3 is TGCGCCAGCAGTCCGGGCGCGACGAGTGGAGGCAATGAGCAGTTCTTC.

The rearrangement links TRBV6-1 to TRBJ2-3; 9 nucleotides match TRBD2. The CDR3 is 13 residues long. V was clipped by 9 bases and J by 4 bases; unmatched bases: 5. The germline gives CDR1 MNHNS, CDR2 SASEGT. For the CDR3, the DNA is TGTGCCAGTGGGGGACTAGCTGCAGATACGCAGTATTTT. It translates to CASGGLAADTQYF.

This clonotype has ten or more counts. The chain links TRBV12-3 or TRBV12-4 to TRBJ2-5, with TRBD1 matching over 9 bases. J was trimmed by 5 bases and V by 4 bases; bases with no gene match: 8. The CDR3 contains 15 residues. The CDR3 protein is CASSSNDRGIETQYF. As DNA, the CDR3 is TGTGCCAGCAGTTCAAACGACAGGGGGATCGAGACCCAGTACTTC.

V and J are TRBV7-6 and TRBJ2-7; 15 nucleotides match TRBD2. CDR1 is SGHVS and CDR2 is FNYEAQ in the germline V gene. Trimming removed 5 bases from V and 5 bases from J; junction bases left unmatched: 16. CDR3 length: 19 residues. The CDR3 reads CASSPRQGLAGGSRNEQYF. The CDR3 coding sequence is TGTGCCAGCAGCCCGCGCCAGGGACTAGCGGGAGGTTCAAGGAACGAGCAGTACTTC.